This TCR beta chain was documented in a study of control samples from healthy donors and cancer patients. The repertoire was sequenced with immunoSEQ multiplex PCR; TCRdb's copy has only in-frame clones and lacks some. The sample lists under 200,000 clones, around 93% occurring once. Material for sequencing was blood. The TCR was taken from a woman aged 55 to 70 in good health.

CDR3 sequence reads: CASSGTALTGELFF. The CDR3 coding sequence is TGTGCCAGCTCGGGCACAGCCCTCACCGGGGAGCTGTTTTTT. This rearrangement joins TRBV18 to TRBJ2-2; D remains unclear. Germline assignment: CDR1 KGHSH and CDR2 LQKENI. The CDR3 has 14 residues. Trimming cost V 6 bases and J 4 bases, with 12 bases left between them.